Below, 27 T cell receptor beta chains from the same sample are listed, as sequenced in a study of T cell changes during pregnancy in multiple sclerosis. This table comes from immunoSEQ multiplex PCR, and its TCRdb copy is limited to in-frame clones, with some not included. Of tens of thousands of clones in the sample, roughly 89% were seen once. The sequenced sample was peripheral blood, obtained after pregnancy. These receptors originate from a female donor in good health, enrolled as a control in a pregnancy study.

This chain connects TRBV7-2 to TRBJ1-6; D may be TRBD1 (6 bases). This CDR3 contains 15 residues. Deletions cut 3 bases from V and 8 bases from J, with 14 bases between. CDR1 SGHTA and CDR2 FQGNSA come from the germline V gene. The CDR3 reads CASSLGGRPDSPLHF. CDR3 in DNA: TGTGCCAGCAGCTTGGGGGGGCGCCCGGATTCACCCCTCCACTTT.

This CDR3 is CASSLGPGQANEKLFF. The CDR3 region has the DNA TGCGCCAGCAGCTTGGGGCCGGGACAGGCAAATGAAAAACTGTTTTTT. The chain carries TRBV5-1 and TRBJ1-4; TRBD1 aligns across 8 bases. Germline V gene lookup returns CDR1 SGHRS and CDR2 YFSETQ. V was clipped by 0 bases and J by 5 bases; unmatched bases: 6. The CDR3 spans 16 residues.

This chain links TRBV18 with TRBJ2-5; 8 bases are shared with TRBD1. Trimming at V came to 3 bases and at J to 4 bases, leaving 7 bases not matched to a gene. The CDR3 consists of 15 residues. Germline values: CDR1 KGHSH, CDR2 LQKENI. The CDR3 is CASSPAGTGRETQYF. In DNA form, the CDR3 reads TGTGCCAGCTCACCGGCTGGGACAGGACGAGAGACCCAGTACTTC.

Notes on this clone: Compared with germline, one end of the junction differs, possibly owing to a read error. The sample contains more than one DNA sequence encoding this CDR3. The chain recombines TRBV30 with TRBJ2-2; D is unclear. Per germline, CDR1 GTSNPN and CDR2 SVGIG (reference sequence). The CDR3 consists of 13 residues. CDR3 residues: CAWSFLYTGELFF. The CDR3 DNA reads as TGTGCTTGGAGCTTCCTTTACACCGGGGAGCTGTTTTTT.

This clone was detected only once. This CDR3 reads CASSPDRGTYEQYF. CDR3 coding DNA: TGCGCCAGCAGCCCGGACAGGGGGACCTACGAGCAGTACTTC. This sequence joins TRBV4-1 and TRBJ2-7; 10 bases match TRBD1. J gave up 2 bases and V 4 bases, and 2 bases lay outside the gene matches. This CDR3 contains 14 residues. The germline CDR1 and CDR2 sequences are MGHRA and YSYEKL.

V gene TRBV6-5 combines with J gene TRBJ1-2, with D maybe TRBD1 (5 bases). V shed 6 bases and J shed 2 bases, with 13 bases lying between them. CDR3 length: 14 residues. Germline CDR1 is MNHEY and CDR2 is SVGAGI. The CDR3 sequence: CASSNPDKNYGYTF. The CDR3 coding sequence is TGTGCCAGCAGCAATCCGGACAAGAACTATGGCTACACCTTC.

The chain recombines TRBV19 with TRBJ2-2; 12 bases are shared with TRBD1. With V trimmed by 5 bases and J by 7 bases, 11 bases remained unmatched. The CDR3 has 17 amino acids. Per germline, CDR1 LNHDA and CDR2 SQIVND (reference sequence). CDR3 sequence: CASSPQGQGAKDGELFF. CDR3 nucleotides: TGTGCCAGTAGTCCCCAGGGACAGGGGGCGAAGGACGGGGAGCTGTTTTTT.

The rearrangement joins TRBV7-8 to TRBJ1-2; 11 bases fit TRBD1. CDR3 length: 16 residues. Germline V gives CDR1 SGHVS, CDR2 FQNEAQ. The V segment lost 5 bases and the J segment 2 bases; nucleotides outside the gene matches: 7. DNA of the CDR3: TGTGCCAGCAGCGGACGCCGGGACAGGGGGAACTATGGCTACACCTTC. This sequence encodes CASSGRRDRGNYGYTF. Full variable domain (rest looked up from reference TRBV7-8 and TRBJ1-2): GAGVSQSPRYKVAKRGQDVALRCDPISGHVSLFWYQQALGQGPEFLTYFQNEAQLDKSGLPSDRFFAERPEGSVSTLKIQRTQQEDSAVYLCASSGRRDRGNYGYTFGSGTRLTVV.

The V call is TRBV5-6, the J call TRBJ2-4, with 12 bases fitting TRBD2. The ends lost 3 bases at V and 0 bases at J; junction bases unmatched: 7. CDR1 SGHDT and CDR2 YYEEEE come from the germline V gene. This CDR3 region has 18 residues. The CDR3 bases are TGTGCCAGCAGCTCGCAACTAGCGGGGGGCATAGCCAAAAACATTCAGTACTTC. It is translated as CASSSQLAGGIAKNIQYF.

The chain links TRBV6-6 to TRBJ2-5, with 7 bases identical to TRBD1. The ends lost 7 bases at V and 5 bases at J; junction bases unmatched: 7. Germline CDR1 is MNHNY and CDR2 is SVGAGI (reference sequence). The CDR3 covers 13 residues. CDR3 coding DNA: TGTGCCAGCACCCAGGGGGAATTGGAGACCCAGTACTTC. Translation: CASTQGELETQYF.

CDR3 in amino acids: CASSGGGYTDTQYF. In DNA, the CDR3 is TGTGCCAGCAGTGGGGGGGGGTACACAGATACGCAGTATTTT. The rearrangement joins TRBV27 to TRBJ2-3, with 7 bases that match TRBD2. From germline, CDR1 is MNHEY and CDR2 SMNVEV (reference sequence). Trimming at V came to 5 bases and at J to 2 bases, leaving 4 bases not matched to a gene. This CDR3 contains 14 residues.

Here the CDR3 reads CASSRPGAADSGNTIYF. The CDR3 DNA follows: TGTGCCAGCAGCCGACCAGGGGCAGCTGACTCTGGAAACACCATATATTTT. The gene calls are TRBV28 and TRBJ1-3; tentative D call: TRBD1 (6 bases). The CDR3 loop spans 17 amino acids. V dropped 6 bases and J dropped 0 bases, with 18 bases sitting between them. The germline CDR1 and CDR2 sequences are MDHEN and SYDVKM.

The CDR3, as DNA: TGTGCCAGCAGTGATAGCGGGGGCCGTCACAATGAGCAGTTCTTC. As protein: CASSDSGGRHNEQFF. This chain joins TRBV4-2 and TRBJ2-1, with 9 bases fitting TRBD2. This CDR3 is built from 15 residues. Germline CDR1 reads LGHNA; CDR2 reads YNFKEQ. With 6 bases clipped from V and 5 bases from J, the junction kept 8 bases outside the gene matches.

This chain joins TRBV6-1 and TRBJ2-7; possibly TRBD1 for D (5 bases). V was pared by 6 bases and J by 3 bases, with 12 bases between. Per germline, CDR1 MNHNS and CDR2 SASEGT. This CDR3 contains 13 residues. The CDR3 spells CASSPTDFYEQYF. CDR3 nucleotide sequence: TGTGCCAGCAGCCCGACAGATTTCTACGAGCAGTACTTC.

This clone was recorded only once. This chain uses TRBV28 with TRBJ2-2; maybe TRBD1 (6 bases). V shed 3 bases and J shed 7 bases, with 15 bases lying between them. Germline CDR1 reads MDHEN; CDR2 reads SYDVKM. CDR3 size: 15 residues. The CDR3 sequence is CASSLAGGESGELFF. CDR3 nucleotide sequence: TGTGCCAGCAGTTTGGCTGGGGGCGAGAGCGGGGAGCTGTTTTTT.

The chain uses TRBV19 and TRBJ2-1, with TRBD2 matching 11 bases. The CDR3 totals 17 residues. Germline CDR1 LNHDA, CDR2 SQIVND (reference sequence). The junction had 7 bases not matched to a gene; V was cut back by 6 bases and J by 0 bases. The CDR3 DNA reads TGTGCCAGTAGGGGACTAGCGGCAACGAGCTCCTACAATGAGCAGTTCTTC. As protein: CASRGLAATSSYNEQFF.

This clone occurred once. The V call is TRBV7-3, the J call TRBJ2-7; 7 nucleotides align to TRBD2. The germline CDR1 and CDR2 sequences are SGHTA and FQGTGA. The CDR3 contains 12 residues. Trimming took 3 bases from V and 6 from J; bases not matched to a gene: 2. CDR3 in amino acids: CASSFSGGEQYF. The DNA for the CDR3 is TGTGCCAGCAGCTTTTCGGGAGGCGAGCAGTACTTC.

Here the CDR3 DNA reads TGTGCCAGCAGTGTGGACAGGGGGACTTACAATGAGCAGTTCTTC. It translates to CASSVDRGTYNEQFF. The V gene is TRBV7-9, the J gene TRBJ2-1, with TRBD1 identical over 10 bases. The CDR3 spans 15 residues. In germline, CDR1 is SEHNR, CDR2 FQNEAQ (reference sequence). V lost 6 bases to trimming and J lost 4 bases; unmatched junction nucleotides: 6.

The V call is TRBV13, the J call TRBJ1-1, with TRBD1 matching over 7 bases. Trimming took 5 bases from V and 3 from J; bases not matched to a gene: 3. CDR3 length equals 13 residues. The V gene's germline CDR1 is PRHDT and CDR2 FYEKMQ (reference sequence). In DNA, the CDR3 is TGTGCCAGCAGCACGGGACAGCACACTGAAGCTTTCTTT. It specifies CASSTGQHTEAFF.

This sequence joins TRBV5-1 and TRBJ2-1, with TRBD2 identical over 16 bases. The CDR3 contains 18 residues. CDR1 SGHRS and CDR2 YFSETQ come from the germline V gene. Trimming at V came to 4 bases and at J to 8 bases, leaving 12 bases not matched to a gene. CDR3 bases: TGCGCCAGCAGCGCCGGGACTAGCGGGGGGGTTCTGTTTTATGAGCAGTTCTTC. Translating it yields CASSAGTSGGVLFYEQFF.

The V and J genes are TRBV7-8 and TRBJ1-2; 11 nucleotides match TRBD1. This CDR3 is built from 16 residues. V lost 5 bases to trimming and J lost 8 bases; unmatched junction nucleotides: 13. Germline assignment: CDR1 SGHVS and CDR2 FQNEAQ. The CDR3 is CASSAGQGARVGGYTF. The CDR3 coding sequence is TGTGCCAGCAGCGCAGGACAGGGGGCGAGGGTTGGCGGCTACACCTTC.

The CDR3 region has the DNA TGTGCCAGCAGCTTGGCCGGTAGCGGGAACAATGAGCAGTTCTTC. Encoded protein: CASSLAGSGNNEQFF. V usage is TRBV5-4 and J usage is TRBJ2-1; 8 positions match TRBD2. CDR1 is SGHNT and CDR2 is YYREEE in the germline V gene (reference sequence). The V gene end was trimmed by 0 bases and the J gene end by 5 bases; junction bases not matched to a gene: 4. The CDR3 has 15 residues.

This sequence joins TRBV29-1 and TRBJ1-2; perhaps TRBD1 as D (6 bases). This CDR3 is 13 amino acids long. Deletions cut 0 bases from V and 1 base from J, with 6 bases between. Looked up from germline, CDR1 is SQVTM and CDR2 is ANQGSEA. CDR3 in amino acids: CSVEEGGNYGYTF. The CDR3 nucleotides read TGCAGCGTTGAAGAAGGGGGTAACTATGGCTACACCTTC.

The chain is built from TRBV5-1 and TRBJ2-7; a possible D gene is TRBD1 (6 bases). Germline CDR1 reads SGHRS; CDR2 reads YFSETQ. The CDR3 length is 12 residues. V was pared by 3 bases and J by 3 bases, with 7 bases between. CDR3 sequence (DNA): TGCGCCAGCAGCTGGGACAACTACGAGCAGTACTTC. Translation gives CASSWDNYEQYF.

The chain recombines TRBV5-4 with TRBJ2-2, with 9 nucleotides matching TRBD2. This CDR3 is 14 amino acids long. With 9 bases clipped from V and 9 bases from J, the junction kept 12 bases outside the gene matches. Germline CDR1 is SGHNT and CDR2 is YYREEE (reference sequence). The CDR3 protein is CATRWAGGSRELFF. For the CDR3, the DNA is TGTGCCACCCGATGGGCGGGGGGGTCCAGGGAGCTGTTTTTT.

The V gene is TRBV19, the J gene TRBJ1-5; TRBD1 might be the D (5 bases). In germline, CDR1 is LNHDA, CDR2 SQIVND (reference sequence). The CDR3 consists of 14 residues. V lost 8 bases and J 4 bases, leaving 15 bases between the germline ends. In nucleotides, the CDR3 is TGTGCCAGTGCGCGGGACGGGATGAATCAGCCCCAGCATTTT. Translation: CASARDGMNQPQHF.

The chain couples TRBV2 to TRBJ2-1; 10 positions match TRBD2. Germline CDR1 is SNHLY and CDR2 is FYNNEI. V trimming: 4 bases; J trimming: 5 bases; junction bases outside the gene matches: 8. This CDR3 spans 16 amino acids. The chain's CDR3 is CASSVSSGSADNEQFF. The CDR3 bases are TGTGCCAGCAGTGTCTCTAGCGGGAGTGCCGACAATGAGCAGTTCTTC.